This T cell receptor beta chain was identified during a study of somatic mutations in cytotoxic T cells in rheumatoid arthritis. With respect to this clone: Its specificity is not known.

Study results and limitations: About an eighth of the roughly 65 patients had a largest CD8+ clone above 20% of CD8+ cells. Only rheumatoid arthritis patients, not healthy controls, showed CD8+ clonality increasing with age.

This CDR3 is built from 22 residues. V lost 0 bases and J lost 2, with 30 bases in between. The protocol was immunoSEQ multiplex PCR, while the TCRdb copy is restricted to in-frame clones and leaves out a portion. The sample yields tens of thousands of clones, more than 65% seen once. This receptor was taken from an adult with rheumatoid arthritis. What was sequenced was CD8+ T cells sorted from blood. The V and J genes are TRBV5-3 and TRBJ1-3; D not resolved. TRBV5-3 counts as an open reading frame of uncertain function. The DNA for the CDR3 is TGTGCCAGAAGCTTGGATAGGGCGGGGTGGTGGATTGACGGTAGCCCTGGAAACACCATATATTTT. It codes for CARSLDRAGWWIDGSPGNTIYF.